The T cell receptor (beta chain) under discussion was sequenced for a study of technical replicates of blood from four donors. Profiling relied on immunoSEQ multiplex PCR, and the TCRdb table lists in-frame clones only, not all of them. The repertoire holds roughly 100,000 clones, with 96% as singletons. This CDR3 comprises 16 residues. CDR1 MNHNY and CDR2 SVGAGI come from the germline V gene (reference sequence). J lost 2 bases, V lost 5 bases, and 3 bases had no gene match. The specimen sequenced was T cells isolated from PBMCs. V usage is TRBV6-6 and J usage is TRBJ2-7; 16 bases fit TRBD2. The clonotype comes from a human donor in good health. The CDR3 DNA is TGTGCCAGCAGTCACGGGACTAGCGGGAGGGCCTACGAGCAGTACTTC. This translates into CASSHGTSGRAYEQYF.